These 15 T cell receptor beta chains were all obtained from the same sample, sequenced in a study of cytomegalovirus exposure and HLA in healthy donors (dated by TCRdb to about 2017). Receptors were amplified or captured by the immunoSEQ multiplex PCR assay. The table was pulled from immuneACCESS by TCRdb, which kept in-frame rearrangements only. Such tables lose some clones; where checked, under half of the loss comes from unresolved V genes, and the rest has no known cause. The sample data list under 100,000 clones, and over 85% of these were observed just once. The biggest ten clones account for approximately 0.73% of the sample. What was sequenced was PBMCs. The receptors here all came from a young woman in good health and CMV-seronegative.

The chain links TRBV4-1 to TRBJ1-1, with D maybe TRBD1 (6 bases). V was pared by 4 bases and J by 1 base, with 13 bases between. This CDR3 has 15 residues. Germline V lookup: CDR1 MGHRA, CDR2 YSYEKL. The CDR3 DNA is TGCGCCAGCAGCCCGGGGCAGGGGCCGAACACTGAAGCTTTCTTT. This codes for CASSPGQGPNTEAFF.

The V and J genes are TRBV6-5 and TRBJ2-4, with 8 bases lining up with TRBD2. The germline V gene has CDR1 MNHEY and CDR2 SVGAGI. The trim removed 5 bases at V and 8 bases at J, leaving 8 bases unmatched. This CDR3 comprises 14 residues. The CDR3 sequence is CASSATGGVDIQYF. CDR3 DNA: TGTGCCAGCAGTGCCACGGGAGGGGTAGACATTCAGTACTTC.

The chain is built from TRBV15 and TRBJ2-3, with 7 positions matching TRBD2. CDR1 is LNHNV, CDR2 YYDKDF, per germline (reference sequence). The CDR3 has 16 residues. Losses at the gene ends were 1 base for V and 1 base for J; bases not matched to a gene: 5. The DNA of the CDR3 is TGTGCCACCAGCAGAGCGGTGGCGGGGGGCACAGATACGCAGTATTTT. Encoded protein: CATSRAVAGGTDTQYF.

The chain carries TRBV18 and TRBJ2-1, with 15 bases aligning to TRBD2. The V and J ends lost 2 bases and 7 bases, in that order; junction bases with no gene match: 0. This CDR3 contains 15 residues. The germline V gene has CDR1 KGHSH and CDR2 LQKENI. The CDR3 bases are TGTGCCAGCTCACCAGGACTAGCGGGAGGGAATGAGCAGTTCTTC. Its protein product is CASSPGLAGGNEQFF.

V and J are TRBV7-2 and TRBJ1-6, with 10 bases identical to TRBD1. Germline V gene lookup returns CDR1 SGHTA and CDR2 FQGNSA. This CDR3 has 14 residues. The V gene end was trimmed by 5 bases and the J gene end by 10 bases; junction bases not matched to a gene: 5. In DNA, the CDR3 is TGTGCCAGCAGCCAGGGACAGGGGCGATCACCCCTCCACTTT. Protein product: CASSQGQGRSPLHF.

This clone was seen only a few times. This sequence joins TRBV29-1 and TRBJ2-3; 8 positions agree with TRBD2. This CDR3 spans 12 amino acids. The V gene's germline CDR1 is SQVTM and CDR2 ANQGSEA. Unmatched junction bases numbered 3, after V lost 4 bases and J lost 6 bases. CDR3 protein: CSVGGGRDTQYF. The DNA of the CDR3 is TGCAGCGTTGGGGGCGGGAGGGATACGCAGTATTTT.

The V call is TRBV19, the J call TRBJ1-5, with D uncertain. The germline gives CDR1 LNHDA, CDR2 SQIVND (reference sequence). CDR3 size: 16 residues. The V gene lost 5 bases and the J gene lost 2 bases, with 16 bases spanning the gap. CDR3 DNA sequence: TGTGCCAGTAGTCGACCGGGAGGGCCAGGCAATCAGCCCCAGCATTTT. It yields the protein CASSRPGGPGNQPQHF.

This sequence joins TRBV10-3 and TRBJ1-1; 9 positions match TRBD1. The CDR3 contains 12 residues. With V trimmed by 9 bases and J by 6 bases, 5 bases remained unmatched. Germline CDR1 ENHRY, CDR2 SYGVKD. CDR3 coding DNA: TGTGCCATGGGACAGGGTCTTCCTGAAGCTTTCTTT. This codes for CAMGQGLPEAFF.

The CDR3 nucleotides read TGCGCCAGCAGCTTGGGAACGGGGAGCGGCTACACCTTC. Amino acid sequence: CASSLGTGSGYTF. J is TRBJ1-2 and V is TRBV5-1; D is ambiguous. Trimming shortened V by 0 bases and J by 8 bases, and 11 bases separated the two germline ends. Germline CDR1 SGHRS, CDR2 YFSETQ. The CDR3 totals 13 residues.

This rearrangement joins TRBV6-5 to TRBJ1-1; 7 bases align to TRBD1. The CDR3 is 15 residues long. V lost 5 bases and J lost 7; bases outside the gene matches: 13. Germline values: CDR1 MNHEY, CDR2 SVGAGI. The CDR3 DNA reads as TGTGCCAGCAGTCCCGACAGGGATCCTCTTTATGAAGCTTTCTTT. Its protein is CASSPDRDPLYEAFF.

V usage is TRBV7-2 and J usage is TRBJ1-5, with TRBD1 matching 9 bases. The CDR3 covers 14 residues. The germline CDR1 and CDR2 sequences are SGHTA and FQGNSA. V was pared by 8 bases and J by 4 bases, with 6 bases of the junction left unmatched. The DNA of the CDR3 is TGTGCCAGCGGGACAGGGTATCCAAATCAGCCCCAGCATTTT. It translates to CASGTGYPNQPQHF.

Only one count was recorded for this clone. This sequence joins TRBV9 and TRBJ2-7; the D gene is possibly TRBD2 (6 bases). This CDR3 is 16 amino acids long. The germline V gene has CDR1 SGDLS and CDR2 YYNGEE. The V and J ends lost 0 bases and 0 bases respectively, with 13 bases between them. CDR3 sequence: CASSVEASASSYEQYF. The CDR3, as DNA: TGTGCCAGCAGCGTAGAAGCTAGCGCGAGCTCCTACGAGCAGTACTTC.

This chain connects TRBV5-4 to TRBJ2-5; TRBD1 aligns across 7 bases. CDR3 length: 13 amino acids. The germline gives CDR1 SGHNT, CDR2 YYREEE (reference sequence). V lost 3 bases to trimming and J lost 5 bases; unmatched junction nucleotides: 4. CDR3 region: CASSYTGVETQYF. The CDR3, as DNA: TGTGCCAGCAGCTATACAGGGGTGGAGACCCAGTACTTC.

This sequence joins TRBV7-2 and TRBJ2-7, with TRBD2 as a possible D gene (6 bases). The V and J ends lost 5 bases and 2 bases respectively, with 16 bases between them. CDR1 SGHTA and CDR2 FQGNSA come from the germline V gene. This CDR3 contains 15 residues. The CDR3 loop reads CASSTARGGTYEQYF. In DNA, the CDR3 is TGTGCCAGCAGCACGGCACGGGGAGGCACCTACGAGCAGTACTTC. The full variable domain, in which reference TRBV7-2 and TRBJ2-7 provide the parts outside the CDR3, is GAGVSQSPSNKVTEKGKDVELRCDPISGHTALYWYRQSLGQGLEFLIYFQGNSAPDKSGLPSDRFSAERTGGSVSTLTIQRTQQEDSAVYLCASSTARGGTYEQYFGPGTRLTVT.

This clone was seen just once. This chain joins TRBV9 and TRBJ2-1, with 8 nucleotides matching TRBD2. The CDR3 is made up of 16 amino acids. Germline V CDR1 and CDR2: SGDLS, YYNGEE. The V and J ends lost 0 bases and 4 bases, in that order; junction bases with no gene match: 6. The CDR3 loop is CASSVGGGQYYNEQFF. The CDR3 nucleotides are TGTGCCAGCAGCGTAGGCGGGGGGCAATATTACAATGAGCAGTTCTTC.